Presented here are 3 T cell receptor beta chains from one specimen sequenced in a study of human T cells and chemical hapten exposure. MiXCR, applied by TCRdb to the RACE reads, yields one record per CDR3 protein. This sample yields nearly 95,000 distinct CDR3 sequences, of which approximately 10% are seen a single time; less than 2.5% belongs to the top ten. Time point defined: patch test 2, 6 weeks after DPC sensitization. Treatment specified: therapeutic diphenylcyclopropenone sensitization with weekly scalp DPC. Here the sequenced sample was whole blood, taken in connection with sensitization to the hapten diphenylcyclopropenone (DPC). The source is a middle-aged man with alopecia areata. Some clones in this sample may be carry-over from other donors' samples.

A few counts support this clonotype. The V call is TRBV3-1, the J call TRBJ2-3; the match to TRBD2 covers 8 bases. The ends lost 1 base at V and 4 bases at J; junction bases unmatched: 4. Germline CDR1 is LGHDT and CDR2 is YNNKEL (reference sequence). This CDR3 spans 15 amino acids. CDR3 nucleotide sequence: TGTGCCAGCAGCCAAGCTCAAGCGGGAGCAGATACGCAGTATTTT. It yields the protein CASSQAQAGADTQYF.

The chain couples TRBV7-2 to TRBJ2-7, with TRBD2 matching 9 bases. With V trimmed by 5 bases and J by 5 bases, 10 bases remained unmatched. The CDR3 contains 15 residues. Looked up from germline, CDR1 is SGHTA and CDR2 is FQGNSA. CDR3: CASSIIAGAQNEQYF. The CDR3 DNA reads as TGTGCCAGCAGCATTATAGCGGGAGCACAGAACGAGCAGTACTTC.

A few counts support this clonotype. The DNA for the CDR3 is TGTGCCAGCTCACCCTTTCCAGGGGACACTGAAGCTTTCTTT. It encodes CASSPFPGDTEAFF. The chain couples TRBV18 to TRBJ1-1; possibly TRBD1 for D (6 bases). Germline lookup yields CDR1 KGHSH and CDR2 LQKENI. The CDR3 has 14 amino acids. V gave up 3 bases and J gave up 3 bases, with 11 bases separating them.